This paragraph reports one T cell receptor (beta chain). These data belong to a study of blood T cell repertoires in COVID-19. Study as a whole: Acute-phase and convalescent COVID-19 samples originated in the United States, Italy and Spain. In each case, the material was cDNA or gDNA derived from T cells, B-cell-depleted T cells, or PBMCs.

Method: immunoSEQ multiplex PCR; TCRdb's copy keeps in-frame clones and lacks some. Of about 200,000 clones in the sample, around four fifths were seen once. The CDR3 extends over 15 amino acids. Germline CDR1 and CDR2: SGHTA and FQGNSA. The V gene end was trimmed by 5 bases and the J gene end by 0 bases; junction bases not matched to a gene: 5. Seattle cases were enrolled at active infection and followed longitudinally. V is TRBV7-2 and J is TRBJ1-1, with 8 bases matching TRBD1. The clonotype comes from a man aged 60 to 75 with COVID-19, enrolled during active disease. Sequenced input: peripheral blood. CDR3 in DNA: TGTGCCAGCAGCCCACGGACAGGGCTGAACACTGAAGCTTTCTTT. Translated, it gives CASSPRTGLNTEAFF. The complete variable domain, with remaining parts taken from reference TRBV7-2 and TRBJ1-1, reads GAGVSQSPSNKVTEKGKDVELRCDPISGHTALYWYRQSLGQGLEFLIYFQGNSAPDKSGLPSDRFSAERTGGSVSTLTIQRTQQEDSAVYLCASSPRTGLNTEAFFGQGTRLTVV.